This T cell receptor (beta chain) was recovered during a study of Ad26.COV2.S vaccination and SARS-CoV-2 variants. TCRdb's copy holds only in-frame clones and misses some; the assay was immunoSEQ multiplex PCR. The sample carries hundreds of thousands of clones, more than 70% recorded once. Treatment here: around 19 received Ad26.COV2.S at low or high dose, single or two shots; 5 received placebo; per-sample allocation not given. Collection of the samples took place on day 63 after the first injection of vaccine or placebo. At a Boston site, the person donating was an adult of 18-55 years. The junction had 12 bases not matched to a gene; V was cut back by 2 bases and J by 2 bases. Germline loops: CDR1 MNHNS, CDR2 SASEGT. The CDR3 covers 18 residues.

The sample here was peripheral blood, taken in a trial of Ad26.COV2.S vaccine versus placebo. The chain links TRBV6-1 to TRBJ2-5, with 9 bases matching TRBD2. This receptor was obtained from a person aged 18-65 years who received the Ad26.COV2.S COVID-19 vaccine or a placebo. In DNA, the CDR3 is TGTGCCAGCAGTGAAATTTGGGCGGGAGGGGCGAAACAAGAGACCCAGTACTTC. Its translation: CASSEIWAGGAKQETQYF.